This T cell receptor beta chain derives from a study of T-cell memory formation after mild COVID-19. MiXCR, run by TCRdb on the 5' RACE reads, gives a single entry per CDR3 protein. The top ten clones hold about 26% of a sample with over 70,000 distinct CDR3 sequences, less than 15% of them seen once. This clonotype came up a few times. A much bigger clone sits one base away, suggesting this may be a read error. The V gene lost 3 bases and the J gene lost 3 bases, with 3 bases spanning the gap. The CDR3 loop spans 11 amino acids. Germline assignment: CDR1 PRHDT and CDR2 FYEKMQ (reference sequence). This TCR derives from an adult woman who had mild COVID-19 (a few samples of this study predate the infection). Cell type and time point are not known. The chain uses TRBV13 and TRBJ2-7; no clear D. The sequencing sample was made of PBMCs or a T cell subset sorted from them (not recorded which). In nucleotides, the CDR3 is TGTGCCAGCAGCTTTGACTACGAGCAGTACTTC. Translating gives CASSFDYEQYF.